A single T cell receptor beta chain is shown here with its context. Its antigen specificity is not known. It has no much larger one-base neighbor in the sample; base qualities were not kept. For sequencing of the TCRbeta CDR3 region, genomic DNA was extracted from the sorted cells. The immunoSEQ Assay was used for sequencing of TCRbeta CDR3 regions. Here the immuneACCESS table is served through TCRdb, limited to in-frame sequences with V and J called. Missing clones are a known gap in these copies; in checked studies unresolved V genes cover under half, and the rest lacks a known reason. Recorded for this sample are 50,000 to 65,000 clones; 86% of them occurred a single time. Of the sample, around 0.5% falls within the top ten clones. The data are from a study of OX40 agonist ivuxolimab in advanced cancers. In terms of the full investigation: Ivuxolimab was a fully human IgG2 agonistic monoclonal antibody targeting the costimulatory receptor OX40 (CD134). Intravenous ivuxolimab was administered to patients every 2 weeks at six dose levels: 0.01, 0.1, 0.3, 1.5, 3 and 10 mg/kg. Among the 50 to 55 dose-escalation patients, some 19 had hepatocellular carcinoma, roughly 15 melanoma, 9 renal cell carcinoma and 9 head and neck cancer. A male proportion of almost 85% and a mean age of approximately 61 years, ranging from 23 to 79, were recorded for the dose-escalation cohort. Patients were allowed to have had prior anti-PD-1, anti-PD-L1 or anti-CTLA-4 therapy, and approximately 40% of the dose-escalation patients had previously received checkpoint inhibitors. Partial responses occurred in three dose-escalation patients: two with cutaneous melanoma and one with hepatocellular carcinoma. Peripheral TCRbeta sequencing aimed to test whether ivuxolimab altered TCR sequence diversity and caused clonal T-cell expansion. The paper covers the monotherapy dose-escalation part of the phase I ivuxolimab trial, which included N of about 50 patients.

CDR3 length: 13 amino acids, cysteine to phenylalanine. Only CDR3 DNA remains: 39 bases, in frame from the first base. Trimming at the junction amounts to 1 base on V and 7 bases on J, and the germline ends lie 7 bases apart. Per the germline V gene, SGHVS is the CDR1 and FNYEAQ is the CDR2. Patients with autoimmune disease history or receiving systemic immunosuppression were excluded from the trial. Peripheral blood for TCR sequencing was drawn from every dose cohort at baseline, at cycle 4 day 1 and at cycle 7 day 1. The samples were taken from a phase I, first-in-human, multicenter, open-label dose-escalation trial of ivuxolimab. Adults with locally advanced or metastatic melanoma, renal cell, hepatocellular, or head and neck squamous cell carcinoma were enrolled in the trial. Before TCR sequencing, CD4+ and CD8+ T cells were separately sorted from peripheral blood. Study-wide conclusions, independent of this receptor: Antigen specificity was not determined for the clonally expanded peripheral T cells. After ivuxolimab, more expanded clones were found on average in CD8+ T cells than in CD4+ T cells. At doses of 0.1 to 3.0 mg/kg, clonal expansion of both CD4+ and CD8+ T cells in blood was seen between baseline and week 6. Low levels of normalized T-cell clonal expansion were also shown by some nonresponding patients. In partial responders in the 0.1-3.0 mg/kg groups, normalized peripheral clonal expansion was found to be among the lowest, especially among CD8+ T cells.

In this chain, TRBV7-6 is recombined with TRBJ1-4; the D gene lacks a confident call. The input for sequencing was CD4+ or CD8+ T cells sorted from blood, taken in a trial of the OX40 agonist ivuxolimab. This clonotype originated in an adult with an advanced solid tumor such as melanoma, head and neck, liver or kidney cancer. The CDR3 protein sequence reads: CASSLVEGEKLFF. The DNA sequence is as follows: TGTGCCAGCAGCTTAGTGGAGGGTGAAAAACTGTTTTTT.